Below, 9 T cell receptor beta chains from the same sample are listed, as sequenced in a study of metastatic and nonmetastatic thyroid tumors. Thyroid surgery was performed in patients who had received no treatment beforehand. Using MiXCR, TCRdb reanalyzed the PCR reads. The repertoire holds a few thousand clones, with approximately 15% as singletons. Sequenced input: adjacent normal tissue. The receptors come from a female donor with papillary thyroid cancer or a benign thyroid nodule (not recorded which). Some clones in this sample may be carry-over from other donors' samples.

This clone rates as medium-sized (0.01 to 0.1%). This chain joins TRBV30 and TRBJ1-2; 8 positions match TRBD1. Germline V gene lookup returns CDR1 GTSNPN and CDR2 SVGIG (reference sequence). The CDR3 runs 14 residues. The V and J ends lost 3 bases and 1 base, in that order; junction bases with no gene match: 4. CDR3 loop: CAWRGQVLNYGYTF. Here the CDR3 DNA reads TGTGCCTGGAGGGGACAGGTACTTAACTATGGCTACACCTTC.

This clone ranks as medium-sized. The rearrangement links TRBV20-1 to TRBJ1-2; D perhaps matches TRBD1 (6 bases). The CDR3 runs 13 residues. Germline assignment: CDR1 DFQATT and CDR2 SNEGSKA (reference sequence). V shed 2 bases and J shed 7 bases, with 14 bases lying between them. Here the CDR3 reads CSARFQGLGGYTF. As DNA, the CDR3 is TGCAGTGCTAGATTTCAGGGGCTCGGTGGCTACACCTTC.

The chain uses TRBV19 and TRBJ2-1; 8 bases match TRBD1. This CDR3 has 15 residues. Germline assignment: CDR1 LNHDA and CDR2 SQIVND (reference sequence). The ends lost 7 bases at V and 6 bases at J; junction bases unmatched: 11. CDR3 coding DNA: TGTGCCAGTATCCCGGGACAGGAACTCTGCAATGAGCAGTTCTTC. Residues: CASIPGQELCNEQFF.

This clone was observed a few times. The rearrangement uses TRBV12-3 or TRBV12-4 and TRBJ2-7; 7 positions agree with TRBD1. After removal of 3 bases from V and 6 bases from J, the junction contained 8 bases not matched to a gene. The CDR3 is made up of 14 amino acids. The CDR3 loop reads CASSLQTGPSEQYF. Here the CDR3 DNA reads TGTGCCAGCAGTTTGCAGACAGGGCCTTCCGAGCAGTACTTC.

About this clone itself: The identical CDR3 is also encoded by other nucleotide sequences in the sample. This chain joins TRBV20-1 and TRBJ1-1; 8 bases are shared with TRBD1. The V and J ends lost 5 bases and 6 bases, in that order; junction bases with no gene match: 8. This CDR3 contains 13 residues. Looked up from germline, CDR1 is DFQATT and CDR2 is SNEGSKA (reference sequence). In nucleotides, the CDR3 is TGCAGTGCTTCTGGACAGGGTGTACCTGAAGCTTTCTTT. This encodes CSASGQGVPEAFF.

The genes are TRBV27 and TRBJ2-5, with TRBD2 as a possible D gene (5 bases). V was trimmed by 5 bases and J by 12 bases, leaving 25 bases between them. Germline V lookup: CDR1 MNHEY, CDR2 SMNVEV (reference sequence). This CDR3 spans 15 amino acids. CDR3: CASSPHIASQETKYF. CDR3 bases: TGTGCCAGCAGTCCCCATATAGCGTCTCAAGAGACAAAGTACTTC.

This clone was observed many times. The chain couples TRBV11-3 to TRBJ2-7; D may be TRBD2 (6 bases). Deletions cut 1 base from V and 0 bases from J, with 22 bases between. This CDR3 comprises 19 residues. Germline CDR1 and CDR2: SGHNT and YENEEA. The CDR3 here is CASSLGTRGNSGTSYEQYV. CDR3 sequence (DNA): TGTGCCAGCAGCTTAGGAACACGAGGCAATAGCGGCACCTCCTACGAGCAGTACGTC.

Notes on this clone: A single base separates this from a much larger clone, so it may be a read error. The identical CDR3 is also encoded by other nucleotide sequences in the sample. This rearrangement joins TRBV20-1 to TRBJ1-5, with 9 nucleotides matching TRBD1. V was pared by 3 bases and J by 7 bases, with 7 bases of the junction left unmatched. CDR3 length: 14 amino acids. The germline V gene has CDR1 DFQATT and CDR2 SNEGSKA (reference sequence). CDR3 in amino acids: CSASKQGAGQPQHF. CDR3 DNA sequence: TGCAGTGCTAGCAAACAGGGGGCTGGACAGCCCCAGCATTTT.

This clone occurred a few times. The gene calls are TRBV28 and TRBJ2-7, with 9 bases identical to TRBD1. This CDR3 is 14 amino acids long. Germline assignment: CDR1 MDHEN and CDR2 SYDVKM. V was pared by 3 bases and J by 3 bases, with 3 bases of the junction left unmatched. For the CDR3, the DNA is TGTGCCAGCAGTTTGCCGGGACAGGGCTACGAGCAGTACTTC. It codes for CASSLPGQGYEQYF.